A single sample is the source of the 20 T cell receptor beta chains below, sequenced in a study of blood T cell repertoires in COVID-19. The data were produced by immunoSEQ multiplex PCR, yet TCRdb's version contains in-frame clones alone and is incomplete. The sample lists about 290,000 clones, about nine tenths seen once, with approximately 1.5% in the top ten. Sequenced: PBMCs or T cells enriched from blood (not recorded which). All receptors come from a woman aged 40 to 49 who had recovered from COVID-19.

This chain joins TRBV27 and TRBJ2-1, with D uncertain. CDR3 length equals 13 residues. Germline assignment: CDR1 MNHEY and CDR2 SMNVEV (reference sequence). V lost 3 bases to trimming and J lost 7 bases, with 10 bases between them. CDR3 DNA: TGTGCCAGCAGTTTGAGACGGCGGAATGAGCAGTTCTTC. Its protein is CASSLRRRNEQFF.

The J gene is TRBJ1-2, the V gene TRBV15; 10 nucleotides agree with TRBD1. The length of the CDR3 is 14 residues. Trimming cost V 11 bases and J 0 bases; bases outside gene matches: 6. Per the germline V gene, CDR1 is LNHNV and CDR2 is YYDKDF (reference sequence). DNA for the CDR3: TGTGCCGCCGGGACAGGGGCCTCTAACTATGGCTACACCTTC. Translating gives CAAGTGASNYGYTF.

Only a few counts were recorded for this clone. This chain joins TRBV4-1 and TRBJ1-4; D ambiguous. The CDR3 is 19 amino acids. Deletions cut 1 base from V and 5 bases from J, with 23 bases between. The germline gives CDR1 MGHRA, CDR2 YSYEKL. The CDR3 DNA reads as TGCGCCAGCAGCCAAGGGCCCGGGGAAGTAACGACCCTAAATGAAAAACTGTTTTTT. Residues: CASSQGPGEVTTLNEKLFF.

The chain is built from TRBV5-1 and TRBJ2-1, with 8 bases aligning to TRBD1. The V gene end was trimmed by 4 bases and the J gene end by 7 bases; junction bases not matched to a gene: 7. This CDR3 region has 14 residues. Germline V gene lookup returns CDR1 SGHRS and CDR2 YFSETQ. CDR3 nucleotide sequence: TGCGCCAGCAGCCCAGGGGGCGGGGAGAATGAGCAGTTCTTC. Translated: CASSPGGGENEQFF.

CDR3 nucleotide sequence: TGTGCCAGCAGTAAAATCCACTTTGACAGGCTCTATGGCTACACCTTC. Its protein is CASSKIHFDRLYGYTF. The chain combines TRBV27 with TRBJ1-2; D might be TRBD1 (6 bases). V was clipped by 5 bases and J by 4 bases, with 20 bases between them. Germline assignment: CDR1 MNHEY and CDR2 SMNVEV (reference sequence). CDR3 length equals 16 residues.

The gene calls are TRBV5-5 and TRBJ1-1; 7 bases fit TRBD1. The CDR3 has 15 residues. Germline-derived CDR1 and CDR2 are SGHKS and YYEKEE (reference sequence). Trimming cost V 5 bases and J 0 bases; bases outside gene matches: 7. The CDR3 DNA follows: TGTGCCAGCAGGCCTACCGGGACAGTGAACACTGAAGCTTTCTTT. Protein: CASRPTGTVNTEAFF.

The chain links TRBV13 to TRBJ2-7; the match to TRBD1 covers 10 bases. The CDR3 has 15 amino acids. Per the germline V gene, CDR1 is PRHDT and CDR2 is FYEKMQ (reference sequence). V shed 5 bases and J 2 bases; nucleotides not matched to a gene: 6. The CDR3: CASSHSGTGAYEQYF. The CDR3 region has the DNA TGTGCCAGCAGCCACTCCGGGACAGGGGCCTACGAGCAGTACTTC.

The gene calls are TRBV12-5 and TRBJ2-7; 7 bases map to TRBD1. Looked up from germline, CDR1 is LGHNT and CDR2 is FRNRAP. This CDR3 is built from 15 residues. The J segment lost 3 bases and the V segment lost 7 bases, leaving 12 bases of the junction unmatched. The CDR3 nucleotides read TGTGCTAGTGCCTCACTAGGGACAGACCGCTACGAGCAGTACTTC. Translating it yields CASASLGTDRYEQYF.

The V and J genes are TRBV3-1 (or the pseudogene TRBV3-2) and TRBJ1-4; TRBD1 is a possible D gene (6 bases). The CDR3 has 14 residues. V was clipped by 7 bases and J by 8 bases, with 17 bases between them. In germline, CDR1 is LGHDT, CDR2 YNNKEL (reference sequence). CDR3 nucleotides: TGTGCCAGCACCCACCAGGGGCGAGGGGAAAAACTGTTTTTT. Encoded protein: CASTHQGRGEKLFF.

The V call is TRBV7-9, the J call TRBJ1-4; D ambiguous. This CDR3 is built from 12 residues. Trimming pared 11 bases from V and 8 bases from J, leaving 15 bases between. The germline CDR1 and CDR2 sequences are SEHNR and FQNEAQ (reference sequence). The CDR3 DNA follows: TGTGCCGAAGAGAATCTCGAGGAAAAACTGTTTTTT. Protein sequence: CAEENLEEKLFF.

The V and J genes are TRBV18 and TRBJ1-1; TRBD1 aligns across 7 bases. Germline V gene data show CDR1 as KGHSH and CDR2 as LQKENI. V lost 3 bases to trimming and J lost 6 bases; unmatched junction nucleotides: 7. The CDR3 consists of 14 residues. CDR3: CASSPAIGTAEAFF. DNA of the CDR3: TGTGCCAGCTCACCCGCGATAGGGACAGCTGAAGCTTTCTTT.

J is TRBJ1-1 and V is TRBV18, with D perhaps TRBD1 (5 bases). Germline V gene sequence: CDR1 KGHSH, CDR2 LQKENI. This CDR3 has 15 residues. The V gene lost 6 bases and the J gene lost 2 bases, with 16 bases spanning the gap. CDR3 sequence reads: CASSSGGGRNTEAFF. The CDR3 coding sequence is TGTGCCAGCTCCTCGGGGGGGGGAAGAAACACTGAAGCTTTCTTT. Variable domain in full (rest from reference TRBV18 and TRBJ1-1): NAGVMQNPRHLVRRRGQEARLRCSPMKGHSHVYWYRQLPEEGLKFMVYLQKENIIDESGMPKERFSAEFPKEGPSILRIQQVVRGDSAAYFCASSSGGGRNTEAFFGQGTRLTVV.

The chain carries TRBV27 and TRBJ2-7; 10 nucleotides match TRBD1. Looked up from germline, CDR1 is MNHEY and CDR2 is SMNVEV (reference sequence). Unmatched junction bases numbered 4, after V lost 6 bases and J lost 2 bases. The CDR3 is made up of 14 amino acids. CDR3 sequence (DNA): TGTGCCAGCAGCGACGGACAGGGGGCCTACGAGCAGTACTTC. Its translation is CASSDGQGAYEQYF.

The chain has TRBV2 and TRBJ1-3; D possibly corresponds to TRBD1 (5 bases). The CDR3 has 13 residues. V was pared by 6 bases and J by 6 bases, with 12 bases between. Per the germline V gene, CDR1 is SNHLY and CDR2 is FYNNEI. As DNA, the CDR3 is TGTGCCAGCAGGCGGGGGGTGGCAAACACCATATATTTT. This codes for CASRRGVANTIYF. The variable domain in full, with the rest retrieved from reference TRBV2 and TRBJ1-3, is EPEVTQTPSHQVTQMGQEVILRCVPISNHLYFYWYRQILGQKVEFLVSFYNNEISEKSEIFDDQFSVERPDGSNFTLKIRSTKLEDSAMYFCASRRGVANTIYFGEGSWLTVV.

This chain connects TRBV4-1 to TRBJ1-3; TRBD1 matches at 8 bases. Germline assignment: CDR1 MGHRA and CDR2 YSYEKL. This CDR3 has 17 amino acids. V was pared by 4 bases and J by 1 base, with 9 bases of the junction left unmatched. The CDR3 DNA reads TGCGCCAGCAGCCCGTCGCCCCAGGGGGCATCTGGAAACACCATATATTTT. It is translated as CASSPSPQGASGNTIYF.

The V and J genes are TRBV30 and TRBJ1-1; D is perhaps TRBD1 (5 bases). V was clipped by 0 bases and J by 0 bases, with 20 bases between them. This CDR3 region has 18 residues. CDR1 GTSNPN and CDR2 SVGIG come from the germline V gene (reference sequence). The DNA of the CDR3 is TGTGCCTGGAGTGTACTTTCTTGGGCAGGGCAGATGAACACTGAAGCTTTCTTT. Its protein product is CAWSVLSWAGQMNTEAFF.

The chain carries TRBV3-1 (or the pseudogene TRBV3-2) and TRBJ2-5; D not resolved. This CDR3 has 12 residues. V was pared by 4 bases and J by 4 bases, with 7 bases between. The germline CDR1 and CDR2 sequences are LGHDT and YNNKEL (reference sequence). The DNA of the CDR3 is TGTGCCAGCAGCCGCCCGCGAGAGACCCAGTACTTC. As protein: CASSRPRETQYF.

The chain links TRBV15 to TRBJ1-5; 9 nucleotides agree with TRBD1. Losses at the gene ends were 0 bases for V and 7 bases for J; bases not matched to a gene: 4. The CDR3 consists of 15 residues. CDR1 is LNHNV, CDR2 YYDKDF, per germline (reference sequence). Written as DNA, the CDR3 is TGTGCCACCAGCAGAGAGGGACAGGGTAACCAGCCCCAGCATTTT. Its protein is CATSREGQGNQPQHF.

On this clone: The same CDR3 can be traced to other DNA sequences in this sample. J is TRBJ2-3 and V is TRBV5-1; tentatively, D is TRBD1 (5 bases). V lost 2 bases and J lost 0, with 10 bases in between. The CDR3 contains 15 residues. Per germline, CDR1 SGHRS and CDR2 YFSETQ. The CDR3 sequence is CASSLQDPSTDTQYF. DNA of the CDR3: TGCGCCAGCAGCTTACAGGACCCCAGCACAGATACGCAGTATTTT.

The chain has TRBV9 and TRBJ2-3, with D perhaps matching TRBD1 (6 bases). V lost 1 base to trimming and J lost 5 bases, with 11 bases between them. The germline V gene has CDR1 SGDLS and CDR2 YYNGEE. The CDR3 spans 14 residues. The CDR3 protein is CASSVFEQGDTQYF. In DNA form, the CDR3 reads TGTGCCAGCAGCGTATTCGAACAGGGAGATACGCAGTATTTT.